The rows below give T cell receptor beta chains drawn from one sample of a study of shared clonotypes between healthy human individuals. The assay was immunoSEQ multiplex PCR, and TCRdb's table has in-frame clones only and misses some. This repertoire shows hundreds of thousands of clones, 90% to 96% found once; its top ten account for under 0.06%. Sequences were obtained from naive CD4+ T cells sorted from blood. These receptors were collected from a woman aged 25-40 years in good health. CDR3s include the opening cysteine and the closing phenylalanine or tryptophan. D genes are given only for firm matches. Clone size is shown for a subset of rows, as once, few, many or a class of expanded clone.

clone size	J gene	V gene	D gene	CDR3 DNA	CDR3 protein
NA	TRBJ2-1	TRBV27	NA	TGTGCCAGCAGTTCGAGGGGGAATGAGCAGTTCTTC	CASSSRGNEQFF
NA	TRBJ1-6	TRBV7-8	NA	TGTGCCAGCCGTAGAGCCTTAAATTCACCCCTCCACTTT	CASRRALNSPLHF
NA	TRBJ2-7	TRBV7-2	NA	TGTGCCAGCAGCCTACAGGGAGGTTCCTACGAGCAGTACTTC	CASSLQGGSYEQYF
NA	TRBJ2-7	TRBV7-7	NA	TGTGCCAGCAGCCTAGACCGCGGCTCCTACGAGCAGTACTTC	CASSLDRGSYEQYF
once	TRBJ2-1	TRBV28	NA	TGTGCCAGCAGGCAGGGGGGGGCCTACAATGAGCAGTTCTTC	CASRQGGAYNEQFF
NA	TRBJ2-7	TRBV4-1	TRBD2	TGCGCCAGCAGCCCCCCAGAGCGGGGACGATCCTACGAGCAGTACTTC	CASSPPERGRSYEQYF
NA	TRBJ1-1	TRBV29-1	TRBD1	TGCAGCGTCGTGGGACAGCTGAACACTGAAGCTTTCTTT	CSVVGQLNTEAFF
NA	TRBJ2-5	TRBV5-1	NA	TGCGCCAGCAGGCCTAGACCCGCCGGACAAGAGACCCAGTACTTC	CASRPRPAGQETQYF
NA	TRBJ1-1	TRBV30	NA	TGTGCCTGGAGAGTTTTGGGGGCGAACACTGAAGCTTTCTTT	CAWRVLGANTEAFF
NA	TRBJ1-6	TRBV9	NA	TGTGCCAGCAGCGTAGACAGGTATAATTCACCCCTCCACTTT	CASSVDRYNSPLHF
NA	TRBJ2-7	TRBV5-1	NA	TGCGCCAGCAGCAGGGACGGCTTCTACGAGCAGTACTTC	CASSRDGFYEQYF
NA	TRBJ1-2	TRBV6-4	TRBD1	TGTGCCACCAGACAAGGGACAGACCATGGCTACACCTTC	CATRQGTDHGYTF
NA	TRBJ1-5	TRBV18	TRBD1	TGTGCCAGCTCACCTGGGACAGGGAATAATCAGCCCCAGCATTTT	CASSPGTGNNQPQHF
NA	TRBJ2-5	TRBV5-1	TRBD2	TGCGCCAGCAGCTTGGTAGCGGGAGAGGGAGAGACCCAGTACTTC	CASSLVAGEGETQYF
NA	TRBJ2-3	TRBV11-3	NA	TGTGCCAGCAGCCCGATGGGGAGTACGCAGTATTTT	CASSPMGSTQYF
once	TRBJ1-1	TRBV5-8	NA	TGTGCCAGCAGCTTGAGGAATCAGGGCACTGAAGCTTTCTTT	CASSLRNQGTEAFF
NA	TRBJ2-3	TRBV2	NA	TGTGCCAGCACATGGGGCCCTCATACAGATACGCAGTATTTT	CASTWGPHTDTQYF
NA	TRBJ2-7	TRBV5-1	NA	TGCGCCAGCAGCTCACCGCCGGTGGAGCGGGAGCAGTACTTC	CASSSPPVEREQYF